What follows are 23 T cell receptor beta chains derived from one specimen sequenced in a study of T cells expressing NK-cell markers (TCRdb year 2020). The library was made by 5' RACE. Reads for this sample came from an Illumina HiSeq 2000. The reads went through TCRdb reprocessing, and each CDR3 protein sequence gets one entry with no DNA. The table for this sample lists roughly 430,000 distinct CDR3 sequences. About 7.3% of the sample comes from the top ten. Sequencing used blood T cells: a sorted CD56 or NKG2C T cell subset, CD4+ or CD8+ T cells, or bulk PBMC T cells (not recorded which). Every receptor here comes from a woman aged 18 to 75 in good health.

This rearrangement joins TRBV20-1 to TRBJ2-1; TCRdb lists TRBD1, though no DNA is available to test this call. The CDR3 totals 14 residues. CDR1 is DFQATT, CDR2 SNEGSKA, per germline (reference sequence). The CDR3 spells CSAPPGTAYNEQFF.

J is TRBJ1-2 and V is TRBV10-3; with no DNA, the TCRdb D assignment of TRBD1 cannot be verified. This CDR3 region has 16 residues. Germline V gives CDR1 ENHRY, CDR2 SYGVKD. The CDR3 sequence is CAISEPPTGAGNGYTF.

The chain uses TRBV5-1 and TRBJ1-1. This CDR3 comprises 14 residues. The germline CDR1 and CDR2 sequences are SGHRS and YFSETQ. CDR3: CASSLGQRDTEAFF.

This rearrangement joins TRBV4-3 to TRBJ2-7; the D gene TCRdb calls, TRBD1, cannot be checked with no DNA. CDR1 and CDR2 (germline): LGHNA, YSLEER. CDR3 size: 15 residues. This chain's CDR3 is CASSQTGTGLGEQYF.

The genes are TRBV6-1 and TRBJ2-7; TCRdb designates TRBD1, a call that cannot be tested without DNA. Looked up from germline, CDR1 is MNHNS and CDR2 is SASEGT. The length of the CDR3 is 14 residues. CDR3 region: CASSEDRGWYEQYF.

The chain couples TRBV20-1 to TRBJ1-4; TCRdb designates TRBD1, a call that cannot be tested without DNA. The germline V gene encodes CDR1 DFQATT and CDR2 SNEGSKA (reference sequence). The CDR3 is 17 residues long. The CDR3 region is CSAGEDWGQSYNEKLFF.

CDR3 region: CASSLNRAGEQFF. The chain couples TRBV7-2 to TRBJ2-1; TCRdb's D gene call, TRBD1, goes unchecked for lack of DNA. The V gene's germline CDR1 is SGHTA and CDR2 FQGNSA. The CDR3 contains 13 residues.

V is TRBV27 and J is TRBJ2-1. The CDR3 length is 13 residues. Germline CDR1 MNHEY, CDR2 SMNVEV (reference sequence). CDR3: CASSLIPNNEQFF.

J is TRBJ2-1 and V is TRBV5-1; TCRdb indicates TRBD1, and absent DNA this call remains unverified. The CDR3 runs 12 residues. The V gene's germline CDR1 is SGHRS and CDR2 YFSETQ. CDR3 region: CASSRPGQEEFF.

This chain's CDR3 is CASSDGANQPQHF. The V gene is TRBV6-4, the J gene TRBJ1-5; TCRdb selects TRBD1, and the lack of DNA leaves this call unchecked. CDR1 and CDR2 (germline): MRHNA, SNTAGT. The CDR3 is made up of 13 amino acids.

The chain uses TRBV5-6 and TRBJ1-2. CDR3 size: 14 residues. The germline V gene has CDR1 SGHDT and CDR2 YYEEEE. The CDR3 loop is CASSLAGLGYGYTF.

The chain has TRBV12-3 or TRBV12-4 and TRBJ1-1. The CDR3 length is 12 residues. The CDR3 here is CASSFGRTEAFF.

This chain uses TRBV7-9 with TRBJ1-1; TCRdb reports TRBD1, a call that lacks DNA to check it against. The CDR3 spans 15 residues. The germline V gene has CDR1 SEHNR and CDR2 FQNEAQ (reference sequence). CDR3 sequence reads: CASSPDQGRRTEAFF.

The chain uses TRBV7-9 and TRBJ2-2; with no DNA, the TCRdb D assignment of TRBD1 cannot be verified. The germline V gene has CDR1 SEHNR and CDR2 FQNEAQ (reference sequence). The CDR3 loop spans 15 amino acids. CDR3 region: CAFRSGQGDSGELFF.

V is TRBV7-2 and J is TRBJ1-2. Looked up from germline, CDR1 is SGHTA and CDR2 is FQGNSA. The CDR3 covers 12 residues. The CDR3 sequence: CASGSLNYGYTF.

The chain has TRBV6-2 or TRBV6-3 and TRBJ1-1; TCRdb returns TRBD1, unconfirmable since there is no DNA. CDR1 is MNHEY and CDR2 is SVGEGT in the germline V gene. This CDR3 has 14 residues. The CDR3 sequence: CASRESRVYTEAFF.

The chain's CDR3 is CATSDPALTNGLEQFF. The V call is TRBV24-1, the J call TRBJ2-1; TCRdb reports TRBD2, a call that lacks DNA to check it against. In germline, CDR1 is KGHDR, CDR2 SFDVKD. The CDR3 is 16 residues long.

The chain uses TRBV5-1 and TRBJ2-3; absent DNA, TCRdb's TRBD1 call cannot be checked. This CDR3 has 12 residues. Germline V gene data show CDR1 as SGHRS and CDR2 as YFSETQ. CDR3 region: CASKGGTDTQYF.

The chain employs TRBV12-3 or TRBV12-4 and TRBJ2-4; lacking DNA, the TRBD1 call made by TCRdb goes unchecked. The CDR3 sequence is 14 residues long. The CDR3 loop reads CASRDRDARNIQYF.

CDR3 in amino acids: CASSLIPSNQPQHF. The chain joins TRBV28 to TRBJ1-5. The CDR3 is 14 residues long. Germline CDR1 MDHEN, CDR2 SYDVKM.

The CDR3 sequence is CASSPLDGYNEQFF. The chain uses TRBV18 and TRBJ2-1. CDR1 is KGHSH and CDR2 is LQKENI in the germline V gene. The CDR3 totals 14 residues.

The V gene is TRBV2, the J gene TRBJ1-5. CDR3 size: 14 residues. CDR1 and CDR2 from the germline V gene are SNHLY and FYNNEI. The CDR3 here is CASRDGLSNQPQHF.

The genes are TRBV29-1 and TRBJ2-1; TCRdb picks TRBD1, but there is no DNA to check that call. CDR1 SQVTM and CDR2 ANQGSEA come from the germline V gene. The CDR3 is 14 residues long. CDR3 sequence reads: CSATPSVSYNEQFF.